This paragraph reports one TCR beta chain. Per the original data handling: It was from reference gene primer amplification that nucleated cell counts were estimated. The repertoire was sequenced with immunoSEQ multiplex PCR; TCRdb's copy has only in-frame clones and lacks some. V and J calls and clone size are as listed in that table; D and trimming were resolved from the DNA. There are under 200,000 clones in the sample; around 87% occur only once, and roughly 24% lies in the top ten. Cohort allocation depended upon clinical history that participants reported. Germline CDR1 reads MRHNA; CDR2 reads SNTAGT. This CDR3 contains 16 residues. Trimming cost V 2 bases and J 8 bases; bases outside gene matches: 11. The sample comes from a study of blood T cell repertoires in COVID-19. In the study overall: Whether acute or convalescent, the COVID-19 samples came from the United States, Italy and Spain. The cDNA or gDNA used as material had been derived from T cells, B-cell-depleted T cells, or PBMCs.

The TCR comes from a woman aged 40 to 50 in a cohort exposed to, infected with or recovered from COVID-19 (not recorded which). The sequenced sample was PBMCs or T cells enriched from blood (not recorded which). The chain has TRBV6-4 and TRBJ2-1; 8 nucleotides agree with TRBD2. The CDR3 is CASSDLGGAGRYEQFF. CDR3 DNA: TGTGCCAGCAGTGACCTCGGGGGGGCCGGCCGGTATGAGCAGTTCTTC.